This T cell receptor (beta chain) comes out of a study of blood T cell repertoires in COVID-19. For the study at large: Collection of acute and convalescent COVID-19 samples took place in the United States, Italy and Spain. Sample material is recorded as cDNA or gDNA derived from T cells, B-cell-depleted T cells, or PBMCs.

After removal of 4 bases from V and 8 bases from J, the junction contained 9 bases not matched to a gene. The CDR3 extends over 15 amino acids. Germline values: CDR1 KGHDR, CDR2 SFDVKD. Measured with immunoSEQ multiplex PCR; TCRdb has only the in-frame clones, and not every one. The table has 60,000 to 95,000 clones, around 67% seen once. This clone was seen more than once but under ten times. This sequence joins TRBV24-1 and TRBJ1-4; 7 bases are shared with TRBD1. This receptor was identified in a human donor with acute or convalescent COVID-19. The donor label of this sample is uncertain. The sequencing input was peripheral blood. The CDR3 reads CATSDPQQGSEKLFF. CDR3 DNA sequence: TGTGCCACCAGTGACCCTCAACAGGGGTCGGAAAAACTGTTTTTT.